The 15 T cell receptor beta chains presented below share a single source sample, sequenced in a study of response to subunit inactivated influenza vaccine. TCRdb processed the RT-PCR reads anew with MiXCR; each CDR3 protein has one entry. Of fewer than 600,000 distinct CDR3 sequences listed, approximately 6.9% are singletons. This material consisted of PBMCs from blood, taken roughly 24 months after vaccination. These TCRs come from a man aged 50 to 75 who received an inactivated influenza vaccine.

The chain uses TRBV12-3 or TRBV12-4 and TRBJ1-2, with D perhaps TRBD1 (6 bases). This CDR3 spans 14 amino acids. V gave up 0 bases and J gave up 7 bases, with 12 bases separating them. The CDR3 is CASSLAVRGFGYTF. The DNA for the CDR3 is TGTGCCAGCAGTTTAGCGGTCAGGGGCTTTGGCTACACCTTC.

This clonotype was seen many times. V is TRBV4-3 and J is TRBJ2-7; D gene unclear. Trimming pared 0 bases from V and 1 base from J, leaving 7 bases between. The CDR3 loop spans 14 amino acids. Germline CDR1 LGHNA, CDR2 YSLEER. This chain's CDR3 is CASSQDGRSYEQYF. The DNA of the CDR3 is TGCGCCAGCAGCCAAGACGGCAGGTCCTACGAGCAGTACTTC.

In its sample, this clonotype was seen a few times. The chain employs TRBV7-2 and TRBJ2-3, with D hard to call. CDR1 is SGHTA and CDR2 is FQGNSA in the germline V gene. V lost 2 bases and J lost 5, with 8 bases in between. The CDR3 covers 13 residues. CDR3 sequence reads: CASSLSPGDTQYF. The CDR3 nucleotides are TGTGCCAGCAGCTTAAGCCCAGGAGATACGCAGTATTTT. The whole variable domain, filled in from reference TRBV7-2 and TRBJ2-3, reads GAGVSQSPSNKVTEKGKDVELRCDPISGHTALYWYRQSLGQGLEFLIYFQGNSAPDKSGLPSDRFSAERTGGSVSTLTIQRTQQEDSAVYLCASSLSPGDTQYFGPGTRLTVL.

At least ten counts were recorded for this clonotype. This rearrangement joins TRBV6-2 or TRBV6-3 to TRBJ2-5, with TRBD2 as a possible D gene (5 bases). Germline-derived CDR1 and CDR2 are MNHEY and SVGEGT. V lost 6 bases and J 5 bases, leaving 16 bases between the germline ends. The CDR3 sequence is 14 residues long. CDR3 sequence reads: CASSTWRPGETQYF. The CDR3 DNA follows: TGTGCCAGCAGCACATGGAGGCCCGGGGAGACCCAGTACTTC.

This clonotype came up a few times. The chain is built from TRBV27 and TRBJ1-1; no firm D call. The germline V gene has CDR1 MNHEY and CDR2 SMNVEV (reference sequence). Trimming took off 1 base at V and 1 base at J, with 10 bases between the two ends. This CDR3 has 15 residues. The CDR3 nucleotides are TGTGCCAGCAGTTTATATGGTCAGACGAACACTGAAGCTTTCTTT. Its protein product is CASSLYGQTNTEAFF.

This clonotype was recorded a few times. The DNA of the CDR3 is TGCGCCAGCCTATTGACAAACCAGAACACTGAAGCTTTCTTT. Protein product: CASLLTNQNTEAFF. This chain joins TRBV10-2 and TRBJ1-1; the D is unclear. The CDR3 extends over 14 amino acids. The V gene lost 8 bases and the J gene lost 1 base, with 14 bases spanning the gap. CDR1 is WSHSY, CDR2 SAAADI, per germline.

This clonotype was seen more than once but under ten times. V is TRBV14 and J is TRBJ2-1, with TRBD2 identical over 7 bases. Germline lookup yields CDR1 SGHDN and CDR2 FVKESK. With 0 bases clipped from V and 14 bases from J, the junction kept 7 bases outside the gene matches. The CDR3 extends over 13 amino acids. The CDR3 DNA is TGTGCCAGCAGCCAAGATAATGGCGGGAGTAAGTTCTTC. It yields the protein CASSQDNGGSKFF.

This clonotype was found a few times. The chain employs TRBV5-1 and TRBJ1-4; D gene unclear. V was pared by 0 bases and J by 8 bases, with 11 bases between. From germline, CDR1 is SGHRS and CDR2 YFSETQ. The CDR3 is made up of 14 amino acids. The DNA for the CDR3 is TGCGCCAGCAGCTTGGGGAGACGACCGGAAAAACTGTTTTTT. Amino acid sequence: CASSLGRRPEKLFF.

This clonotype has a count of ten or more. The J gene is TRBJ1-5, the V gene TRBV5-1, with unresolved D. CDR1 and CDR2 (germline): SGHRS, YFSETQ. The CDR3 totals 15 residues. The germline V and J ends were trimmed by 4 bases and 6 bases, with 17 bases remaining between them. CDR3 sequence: CASSADGNWAQPQHF. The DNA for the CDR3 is TGCGCCAGCAGCGCGGACGGGAATTGGGCTCAGCCCCAGCATTTT.

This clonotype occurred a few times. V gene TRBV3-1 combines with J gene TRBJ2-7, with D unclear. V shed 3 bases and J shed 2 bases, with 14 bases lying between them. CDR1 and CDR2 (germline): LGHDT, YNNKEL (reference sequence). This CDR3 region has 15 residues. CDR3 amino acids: CASSQQASFTYEQYF. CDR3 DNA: TGTGCCAGCAGCCAGCAGGCGTCTTTTACCTACGAGCAGTACTTC.

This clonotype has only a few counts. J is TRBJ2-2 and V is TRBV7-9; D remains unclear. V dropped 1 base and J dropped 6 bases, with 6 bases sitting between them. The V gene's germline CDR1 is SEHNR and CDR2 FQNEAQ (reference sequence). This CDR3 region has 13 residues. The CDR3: CASSLEAAGELFF. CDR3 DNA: TGTGCCAGCAGCTTAGAGGCGGCCGGGGAGCTGTTTTTT.

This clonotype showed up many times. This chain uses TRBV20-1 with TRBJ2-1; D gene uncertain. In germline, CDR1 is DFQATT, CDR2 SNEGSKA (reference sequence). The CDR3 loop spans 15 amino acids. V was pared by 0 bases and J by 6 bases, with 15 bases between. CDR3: CSARDLREPINEQFF. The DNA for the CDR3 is TGCAGTGCTAGAGATTTAAGGGAACCAATCAATGAGCAGTTCTTC.

For the CDR3, the DNA is TGCGCCAGCAGCCAAGAGCCAATGAACACTGAAGCTTTCTTT. Translated: CASSQEPMNTEAFF. V gene TRBV4-1 combines with J gene TRBJ1-1; no reliable D call. This CDR3 contains 14 residues. Trimming removed 0 bases at V and 0 bases at J, with 5 bases between. The germline V gene has CDR1 MGHRA and CDR2 YSYEKL.

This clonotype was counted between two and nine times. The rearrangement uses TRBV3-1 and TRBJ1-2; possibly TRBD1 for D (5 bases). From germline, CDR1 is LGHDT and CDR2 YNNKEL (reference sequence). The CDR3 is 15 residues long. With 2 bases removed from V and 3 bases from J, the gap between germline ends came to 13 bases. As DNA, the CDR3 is TGTGCCAGCAGCCAAAGGGCTGGGGCCTACTATGGCTACACCTTC. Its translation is CASSQRAGAYYGYTF. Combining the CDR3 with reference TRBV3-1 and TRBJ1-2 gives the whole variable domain DTAVSQTPKYLVTQMGNDKSIKCEQNLGHDTMYWYKQDSKKFLKIMFSYNNKELIINETVPNRFSPKSPDKAHLNLHINSLELGDSAVYFCASSQRAGAYYGYTFGSGTRLTVV.

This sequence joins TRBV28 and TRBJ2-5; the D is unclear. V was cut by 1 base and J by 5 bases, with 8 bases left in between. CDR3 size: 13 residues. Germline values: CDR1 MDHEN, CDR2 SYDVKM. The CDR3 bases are TGTGCCAGCAGTTTATACAGCAGGGAGACCCAGTACTTC. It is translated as CASSLYSRETQYF.